The 30 T cell receptor beta chains presented below share a single source sample, sequenced in a study of blood T cell repertoires in COVID-19. Generated by immunoSEQ multiplex PCR, the TCRdb table keeps only in-frame clones and is missing some. The sample includes about 180,000 clones, roughly 87% of them seen just once. Sequencing was carried out using PBMCs or T cells enriched from blood (not recorded which). These receptors were taken from a human donor with acute COVID-19. The donor label of this sample is uncertain.

The CDR3 is CAWSLLGTDQETQYF. The CDR3 DNA is TGTGCCTGGAGTCTCTTAGGGACAGACCAAGAGACCCAGTACTTC. The gene calls are TRBV30 and TRBJ2-5, with 7 bases matching TRBD1. Germline V gene lookup returns CDR1 GTSNPN and CDR2 SVGIG (reference sequence). J gave up 0 bases and V 2 bases, and 6 bases lay outside the gene matches. The CDR3 length is 15 residues.

The chain joins TRBV11-2 to TRBJ2-3; maybe TRBD1 (5 bases). V was clipped by 3 bases and J by 5 bases, with 9 bases between them. Germline V gives CDR1 SGHAT, CDR2 FQNNGV. The CDR3 is 13 residues long. The CDR3 reads CASSLGRQDTQYF. The DNA for the CDR3 is TGTGCCAGCAGCTTGGGGCGCCAAGATACGCAGTATTTT.

The genes are TRBV1 and TRBJ2-5; the table's TRBD2 call for D was not verified on the DNA. TRBV1 is a known pseudogene. The CDR3 covers 17 residues. CDR3 region: CTSSQDPGLKIQETQYF. In DNA, the CDR3 is TGCACCAGCAGCCAAGATCCCGGACTTAAGATACAAGAGACCCAGTACTTC.

This clone was seen a single time. This chain uses TRBV6-5 with TRBJ2-7; D perhaps matches TRBD2 (5 bases). The ends were cut back, 3 bases at V and 7 bases at J, with 13 bases in the middle. This CDR3 has 13 residues. Germline V lookup: CDR1 MNHEY, CDR2 SVGAGI. The CDR3 is CASSYPGSPEQYF. The CDR3 DNA reads as TGTGCCAGCAGTTATCCGGGATCTCCAGAGCAGTACTTC.

V is TRBV18 and J is TRBJ2-3; a weak D match, TRBD2 (7 bases). Germline V gene data show CDR1 as KGHSH and CDR2 as LQKENI. The CDR3 runs 15 residues. The ends were cut back, 3 bases at V and 6 bases at J, with 16 bases in the middle. In nucleotides, the CDR3 is TGTGCCAGCTCACCTATCGGAGGGGGGGCCGATACGCAGTATTTT. It translates to CASSPIGGGADTQYF.

V usage is TRBV10-3 and J usage is TRBJ1-4, with D perhaps matching TRBD1 (5 bases). The CDR3 is made up of 13 amino acids. Germline lookup yields CDR1 ENHRY and CDR2 SYGVKD. Trimming left V 9 bases short and J 0 bases short, with 8 bases between. The CDR3 reads CAIGVSTNEKLFF. The DNA of the CDR3 is TGTGCCATAGGGGTCTCAACTAATGAAAAACTGTTTTTT.

The rearrangement links TRBV20-1 to TRBJ2-7, with D hard to call. Germline CDR1 reads DFQATT; CDR2 reads SNEGSKA (reference sequence). Trimming cost V 6 bases and J 3 bases, with 6 bases left between them. This CDR3 is built from 10 residues. In nucleotides, the CDR3 is TGCAGTGCAGTACTCTACGAGCAGTACTTC. Its translation is CSAVLYEQYF.

This clone showed up just a few times. The gene calls are TRBV7-9 and TRBJ2-3; 10 bases match TRBD2. After removal of 5 bases from V and 6 bases from J, the junction contained 8 bases not matched to a gene. This CDR3 contains 15 residues. CDR1 SEHNR and CDR2 FQNEAQ come from the germline V gene (reference sequence). CDR3 DNA: TGTGCCAGCAGCCCCCCACTAGCGGGGCCCGATACGCAGTATTTT. Protein sequence: CASSPPLAGPDTQYF.

The chain is built from TRBV7-2 and TRBJ2-1; TRBD2 is a possible D gene (6 bases). The CDR3 consists of 15 residues. Trimming shortened V by 1 base and J by 2 bases, and 9 bases separated the two germline ends. From germline, CDR1 is SGHTA and CDR2 FQGNSA. In DNA, the CDR3 is TGTGCCAGCAGCTTAGTAACGGGGGCCTACAATGAGCAGTTCTTC. It is translated as CASSLVTGAYNEQFF.

This clone turned up a few times. The chain has TRBV30 and TRBJ1-5; 10 bases map to TRBD1. The CDR3 is 14 residues long. Germline CDR1 GTSNPN, CDR2 SVGIG (reference sequence). V dropped 5 bases and J dropped 6; count of bases not matched to a gene: 7. CDR3 DNA: TGTGCCTGGCTGACAGGGGGCTCGGCTCAGCCCCAGCATTTT. Its translation: CAWLTGGSAQPQHF.

A few counts support this clone. The genes are TRBV6-6 and TRBJ1-4; TRBD1 matches 8 bases. The CDR3 extends over 17 amino acids. The germline V gene encodes CDR1 MNHNY and CDR2 SVGAGI (reference sequence). With 5 bases clipped from V and 7 bases from J, the junction kept 15 bases outside the gene matches. This CDR3 is CASSPGTGPTWVEKLFF. The DNA of the CDR3 is TGTGCCAGCAGTCCCGGGACAGGCCCTACGTGGGTTGAAAAACTGTTTTTT.

The V and J genes are TRBV11-1 and TRBJ2-7; 7 bases are shared with TRBD1. This CDR3 contains 16 residues. Germline V gene lookup returns CDR1 SGHAT and CDR2 FQDESV (reference sequence). Losses at the gene ends were 5 bases for V and 3 bases for J; bases not matched to a gene: 13. The CDR3 nucleotides read TGTGCCAGCAGCCTCTCACGCGACAGGGAAATCTACGAGCAGTACTTC. Translating gives CASSLSRDREIYEQYF.

The V and J genes are TRBV7-3 and TRBJ2-3; 11 bases line up with TRBD1. The J segment lost 4 bases and the V segment lost 2 bases, leaving 8 bases of the junction unmatched. The CDR3 has 17 amino acids. Germline CDR1 SGHTA, CDR2 FQGTGA. In nucleotides, the CDR3 is TGTGCCAGCAGCTTACCCGGGACAGGGGGATCTTCAGATACGCAGTATTTT. This encodes CASSLPGTGGSSDTQYF.

The J gene is TRBJ2-5, the V gene TRBV9; 10 bases agree with TRBD2. Germline CDR1 is SGDLS and CDR2 is YYNGEE. V gave up 1 base and J gave up 4 bases; unmatched junction bases: 4. The CDR3 runs to 15 residues. CDR3 sequence: CASSVSGGARETQYF. The CDR3 nucleotides are TGTGCCAGCAGCGTAAGCGGGGGGGCAAGAGAGACCCAGTACTTC. The full variable domain, rest sourced from reference TRBV9 and TRBJ2-5, is DSGVTQTPKHLITATGQRVTLRCSPRSGDLSVYWYQQSLDQGLQFLIQYYNGEERAKGNILERFSAQQFPDLHSELNLSSLELGDSALYFCASSVSGGARETQYFGPGTRLLVL.

The V and J genes are TRBV4-1 and TRBJ2-1; 10 bases match TRBD2. Looked up from germline, CDR1 is MGHRA and CDR2 is YSYEKL. The CDR3 consists of 19 residues. J lost 1 base, V lost 1 base, and 10 bases had no gene match. CDR3 sequence: CASSQGPSGGVPSYNEQFF. The DNA of the CDR3 is TGCGCCAGCAGCCAAGGACCGAGCGGGGGGGTTCCTTCCTACAATGAGCAGTTCTTC.

This clone was seen once. The genes are TRBV27 and TRBJ2-1; 7 nucleotides align to TRBD1. From germline, CDR1 is MNHEY and CDR2 SMNVEV (reference sequence). Trimming at V came to 4 bases and at J to 15 bases, leaving 21 bases not matched to a gene. The CDR3 is made up of 16 amino acids. CDR3 nucleotides: TGTGCCAGCAGTTCGCAAATAGGGACAGTTGAGCGTAAGGTGTTCTTC. Residues: CASSSQIGTVERKVFF.

This clone was counted a single time. The chain links TRBV11-2 to TRBJ1-2, with TRBD1 matching over 9 bases. Trimming removed 1 base from V and 7 bases from J; junction bases left unmatched: 7. Germline values: CDR1 SGHAT, CDR2 FQNNGV. CDR3 length equals 15 residues. Here the CDR3 reads CASSLVKGTGTGYTF. CDR3 sequence (DNA): TGTGCCAGCAGCTTAGTTAAAGGGACAGGGACTGGCTACACCTTC.

The genes are TRBV6-5 and TRBJ2-1; the D gene is possibly TRBD2 (6 bases). Germline V gives CDR1 MNHEY, CDR2 SVGAGI. There are 12 residues in the CDR3. The V end lost 2 bases, the J end lost 15 bases, and 14 bases lay between the germline ends. The CDR3 sequence: CASSYPAEGRFF. The DNA for the CDR3 is TGTGCCAGCAGTTACCCAGCGGAGGGGAGGTTCTTC.

The chain is built from TRBV3-1 (or the pseudogene TRBV3-2) and TRBJ2-1; 12 positions agree with TRBD2. Per germline, CDR1 LGHDT and CDR2 YNNKEL (reference sequence). V lost 6 bases to trimming and J lost 5 bases; unmatched junction nucleotides: 2. CDR3 size: 14 residues. The CDR3 nucleotides are TGTGCCAGCAGGACTAGCGGGGGTCACAATGAGCAGTTCTTC. It specifies CASRTSGGHNEQFF.

V is TRBV7-2 and J is TRBJ1-6; tentative D call: TRBD1 (6 bases). V lost 4 bases and J 8 bases, leaving 18 bases between the germline ends. The CDR3 length is 16 residues. Germline lookup yields CDR1 SGHTA and CDR2 FQGNSA. DNA of the CDR3: TGTGCCAGCAGCTCAGAGGCCCAGGGGAATCATTCACCCCTCCACTTT. Amino acid sequence: CASSSEAQGNHSPLHF.

The chain employs TRBV6-6 and TRBJ1-1; 12 bases are shared with TRBD1. This CDR3 is built from 15 residues. CDR1 and CDR2 (germline): MNHNY, SVGAGI (reference sequence). The trim removed 5 bases at V and 4 bases at J, leaving 5 bases unmatched. CDR3 residues: CASSTRDRGLTEAFF. The CDR3 region has the DNA TGTGCCAGCAGTACCCGGGACAGGGGGCTCACTGAAGCTTTCTTT.

The chain carries TRBV10-2 and TRBJ2-1, with TRBD1 as a possible D gene (5 bases). Germline CDR1 reads WSHSY; CDR2 reads SAAADI. The ends were cut back, 6 bases at V and 0 bases at J, with 15 bases in the middle. The CDR3 is 16 amino acids. CDR3: CASSQLRASSYNEQFF. CDR3 DNA sequence: TGCGCCAGCAGCCAGCTCAGGGCCAGCTCCTACAATGAGCAGTTCTTC.

The chain has TRBV4-3 and TRBJ2-7; 11 nucleotides match TRBD2. In germline, CDR1 is LGHNA, CDR2 YSLEER. J gave up 0 bases and V 0 bases, and 7 bases lay outside the gene matches. This CDR3 is built from 18 residues. The CDR3 sequence: CASSQDTTSGELSYEQYF. Written as DNA, the CDR3 is TGCGCCAGCAGCCAAGATACGACTAGCGGGGAACTCTCCTACGAGCAGTACTTC.

This rearrangement joins TRBV9 to TRBJ1-4; no reliable D call. Trimming took 4 bases from V and 7 from J, leaving 23 bases between them. Germline CDR1 SGDLS, CDR2 YYNGEE. This CDR3 comprises 17 residues. The CDR3 sequence: CASSRSASGAAFEKLFF. The CDR3 DNA is TGTGCCAGCAGCCGCAGCGCATCTGGCGCCGCGTTTGAAAAACTGTTTTTT.

This chain joins TRBV7-2 and TRBJ2-7, with TRBD1 matching 9 bases. The J segment lost 3 bases and the V segment lost 5 bases, leaving 8 bases of the junction unmatched. Germline V CDR1 and CDR2: SGHTA, FQGNSA. The CDR3 is 15 amino acids. This CDR3 reads CASSKTGTGYYEQYF. CDR3 DNA sequence: TGTGCCAGCAGCAAGACCGGGACAGGGTACTACGAGCAGTACTTC.

The chain employs TRBV7-2 and TRBJ1-3; no firm D call. Trimming took 0 bases from V and 4 from J, leaving 7 bases between them. Germline CDR1 is SGHTA and CDR2 is FQGNSA. The CDR3 loop spans 14 amino acids. CDR3 residues: CASSLASLGNTIYF. The DNA for the CDR3 is TGTGCCAGCAGCTTAGCGTCCCTGGGAAACACCATATATTTT.

The V and J genes are TRBV4-1 and TRBJ1-5, with D possibly TRBD1 on 6 matching bases. This CDR3 is 14 amino acids long. Germline CDR1 reads MGHRA; CDR2 reads YSYEKL. V lost 4 bases, J lost 6 bases, and 13 bases lay in between. The CDR3 sequence: CASSRGGAGQPQHF. CDR3 sequence (DNA): TGCGCCAGCAGCCGGGGGGGCGCCGGTCAGCCCCAGCATTTT.

The V gene is TRBV4-1, the J gene TRBJ2-7; 8 positions match TRBD1. The CDR3 is 18 residues long. Germline CDR1 is MGHRA and CDR2 is YSYEKL. The trim removed 5 bases at V and 2 bases at J, leaving 17 bases unmatched. CDR3 DNA sequence: TGCGCCAGCAGCTTGCTGAGGGGCGGACAGGGTTATACCTACGAGCAGTACTTC. The encoded protein is CASSLLRGGQGYTYEQYF.

The chain carries TRBV2 and TRBJ2-3; 7 positions match TRBD1. The CDR3 sequence is 17 residues long. V gave up 1 base and J gave up 1 base; unmatched junction bases: 8. Per germline, CDR1 SNHLY and CDR2 FYNNEI. CDR3 in amino acids: CASSEEGAGPRTDTQYF. The CDR3 nucleotides are TGTGCCAGCAGTGAAGAGGGGGCGGGTCCCCGCACAGATACGCAGTATTTT.

The chain combines TRBV4-1 with TRBJ1-1, with 7 bases that match TRBD1. Per germline, CDR1 MGHRA and CDR2 YSYEKL. After removal of 8 bases from V and 1 base from J, the junction contained 7 bases not matched to a gene. This CDR3 has 14 residues. The CDR3 here is CASHSDRRNTEAFF. CDR3 coding DNA: TGCGCCAGCCACTCGGACAGGCGGAACACTGAAGCTTTCTTT.